The present T cell receptor beta chain was sequenced within a study of T cells in Graves' hyperthyroidism and ophthalmopathy. Overall study context: Peripheral blood was taken when the disease was first diagnosed, before any treatment began. Study outcomes and limitations: Among thyroid clonotypes expanded above 0.001, most also appeared in blood.

The CDR3 regions of TCR beta were amplified from RNA transcripts. The study used the HTBI primer set for a first-round RT-PCR of the TCR CDR3. Each CDR3 protein is one row after TCRdb ran MiXCR on the multiplex PCR reads. Among 300,000 to 450,000 distinct CDR3 sequences listed, 14% to 15% were seen once. With 1 base clipped from V and 0 bases from J, the junction kept 7 bases outside the gene matches. Germline V gene data show CDR1 as LGHDT and CDR2 as YNNKEL (reference sequence). The CDR3 runs 17 residues. This clonotype was counted at least ten times. Its antigen is unidentified. The source material was blood. The sequence was obtained from a woman between 25 and 40 years old with Graves' hyperthyroidism. This chain uses TRBV3-1 with TRBJ2-7; TRBD2 matches 9 bases. The CDR3 here is CASSQVTTSGYSYEQYF. The CDR3 nucleotides are TGTGCCAGCAGCCAAGTCACAACTAGCGGGTACTCCTACGAGCAGTACTTC.